Listed below are T cell receptor beta chains from one sample, sequenced in a study of cytomegalovirus exposure and HLA in healthy donors. Sequencing used immunoSEQ multiplex PCR; TCRdb keeps in-frame clones, though not all of them. This sample's table has 180,000 or so clones. Material: PBMCs. Receptors were obtained from a woman aged 18-29 years in good health and CMV-seropositive. The CDR3 runs from the conserved cysteine through the conserved F or W.

CDR3,V
CAWSPTRYAGKGTEAFF,TRBV30
CASSYSPEETQYF,TRBV27
CASSWGLLGTYEQYF,TRBV5-6
CASSRRTSGDLLHTGELFF,TRBV4-1
CASSLAGGLNTEAFF,TRBV5-4
CASSSGTSGGEQYF,TRBV9
CASSQVRGTGANVLTF,TRBV4-2
CASSLVFRLARETQYF,TRBV7-2
CASSTPEALSTDTQYF,TRBV9
CASSPSLAGGLGYTF,TRBV5-6
CAWSRQGGTEAFF,TRBV30
CASSLAVSYEQYF,TRBV5-6
CASSSRGANTEAFF,TRBV5-8
CASSPVQAMNTEAFF,TRBV18
CASSPTGDYGYTF,TRBV19
CASSSHEVLTEAFF,TRBV7-9
CASSQDVQGTITDTQYF,TRBV4-3
CAWSVGQGVYEQYF,TRBV30
CAISESYLAGGYNEQFF,TRBV10-3
CASSEAPDRALEKLFF,TRBV2
CASSIGDRAEQYF,TRBV19
CASSQAGGGADTQYF,TRBV4-1
CASSQGTRGLGQYF,TRBV6-5
CASSTGTSGISAANTGELFF,TRBV5-1
CASSARWQGEKLFF,TRBV9
CASSEGDRSSEAFF,TRBV10-1
CASSQDPQANFNSPLHF,TRBV4-2
CASGGAGLGTQYF,TRBV2